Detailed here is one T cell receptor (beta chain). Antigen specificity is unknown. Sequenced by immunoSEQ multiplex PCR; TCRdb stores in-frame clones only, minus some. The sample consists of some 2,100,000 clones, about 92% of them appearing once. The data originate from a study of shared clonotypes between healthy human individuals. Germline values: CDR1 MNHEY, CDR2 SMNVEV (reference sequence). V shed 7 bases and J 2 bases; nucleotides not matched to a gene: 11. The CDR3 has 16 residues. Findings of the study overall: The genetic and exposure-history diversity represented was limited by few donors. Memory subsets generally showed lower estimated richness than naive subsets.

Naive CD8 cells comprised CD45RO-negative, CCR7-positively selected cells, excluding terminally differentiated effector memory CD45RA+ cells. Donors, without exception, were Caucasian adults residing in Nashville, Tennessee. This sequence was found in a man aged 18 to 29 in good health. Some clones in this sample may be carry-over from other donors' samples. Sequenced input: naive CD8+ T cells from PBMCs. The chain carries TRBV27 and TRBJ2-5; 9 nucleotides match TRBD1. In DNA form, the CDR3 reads TGTGCCAGCAACCCTTCTTGGGACAGGGAGCAAGAGACCCAGTACTTC. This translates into CASNPSWDREQETQYF.